This TCR beta chain came from a study of T-cell reconstitution after alpha-beta-depleted transplantation in children. Per germline, CDR1 DFQATT and CDR2 SNEGSKA (reference sequence). This CDR3 contains 11 residues. The TCRbeta library incorporated unique molecular identifiers. TCRdb independently ran MiXCR on the PCR reads; one entry per CDR3 protein. Counted here are some 840,000 distinct CDR3 sequences, 15% to 20% occurring once; the ten biggest clones make up approximately 5%. This clonotype was counted a few times. Its cognate antigen is unknown. Points from the study as a whole: High day-60 TCRbeta diversity in some patients came from surviving recipient T cells and thymic progenitors. Several hundred expanded graft clones reportedly were the source of alpha-beta T cells about two months after transplant.

The rearrangement links TRBV20-1 to TRBJ2-7; TRBD2 might be the D (5 bases). The sample was PBMCs, mostly from graft donor cells, taken 360 days after TCRalphabeta/CD19-depleted stem cell transplant. The sequence was obtained from a male patient younger than 18 who had a stem cell transplant for acute lymphoblastic leukemia, so the T cells may come from the graft donor. The CDR3 sequence: CSPGYSYEQYF. CDR3 coding DNA: TGCAGCCCGGGGTATTCCTACGAGCAGTACTTC.